The 4 T cell receptor beta chains below all came from one sample that was sequenced in a study of T cells in Graves' hyperthyroidism and ophthalmopathy. TCR beta CDR3 regions were amplified from RNA transcripts. A first-round RT-PCR of the TCR CDR3 used the HTBI primer set. TCRdb re-called the multiplex PCR reads with MiXCR, one entry per CDR3 protein. This table holds around 240,000 distinct CDR3 sequences, around 15% found once. Sequencing input: blood. These receptors all come from a woman under 30 with Graves' ophthalmopathy.

This clonotype was found many times. This chain links TRBV6-1 with TRBJ1-5; 10 positions match TRBD1. CDR3 size: 16 residues. V shed 6 bases, J shed 1 base, and the junction held 6 bases outside the gene matches. Germline CDR1 is MNHNS and CDR2 is SASEGT. Written as DNA, the CDR3 is TGTGCCAGCAGGGCGGAGGACAGGGGGAGCAATCAGCCCCAGCATTTT. This sequence encodes CASRAEDRGSNQPQHF.

This clonotype was counted at least ten times. The rearrangement uses TRBV27 and TRBJ2-5, with 11 bases fitting TRBD2. Trimming took 5 bases from V and 5 from J; bases not matched to a gene: 7. CDR1 and CDR2 from the germline V gene are MNHEY and SMNVEV (reference sequence). This CDR3 is built from 15 residues. CDR3 in amino acids: CASSVSGGAGETQYF. As DNA, the CDR3 is TGTGCCAGCAGTGTTAGCGGGGGGGCAGGGGAGACCCAGTACTTC.

The chain combines TRBV12-3 or TRBV12-4 with TRBJ1-2, with TRBD1 identical over 10 bases. The CDR3 contains 13 residues. Trimming cost V 5 bases and J 7 bases; bases outside gene matches: 4. The CDR3 sequence: CASSRQGARGYTF. The CDR3 region has the DNA TGTGCCAGCAGTCGACAGGGGGCACGTGGCTACACCTTC.

For this clonotype: A much larger clone sits a single nucleotide away, making a read error possible. Here the CDR3 reads CAGRFSGSPLHF. The CDR3 DNA reads TGTGCCGGCAGGTTCTCCGGTTCACCCCTCCACTTT. The chain employs TRBV6-2 or TRBV6-3 and TRBJ1-6; D ambiguous. Germline V CDR1 and CDR2: MNHEY, SVGEGT. The CDR3 runs 12 residues.